These 18 T cell receptor beta chains were sequenced from one sample in a study of chemoradiotherapy in HPV16-positive cancers. The repertoire was sequenced with immunoSEQ multiplex PCR; TCRdb's copy has only in-frame clones and lacks some. The data hold about 7,000 clones, with over 75% observed a single time. The sample was gathered from a patient who underwent chemoradiotherapy. The receptors shown here come from a human donor with HPV-associated anogenital cancer.

The chain joins TRBV5-5 to TRBJ1-6; no clear D. V was pared by 4 bases and J by 5 bases, with 13 bases between. The CDR3 sequence is 15 residues long. The germline CDR1 and CDR2 sequences are SGHKS and YYEKEE (reference sequence). CDR3 DNA: TGTGCCAGCAGCAGGGTAGAAAGAGATAATTCACCCCTCCACTTT. Protein sequence: CASSRVERDNSPLHF.

V usage is TRBV7-9 and J usage is TRBJ1-1; perhaps TRBD1 as D (6 bases). The V gene lost 1 base and the J gene lost 11 bases, with 14 bases spanning the gap. Germline V CDR1 and CDR2: SEHNR, FQNEAQ (reference sequence). This CDR3 contains 13 residues. The CDR3 loop reads CASSLGSGALAFF. In DNA form, the CDR3 reads TGTGCCAGCAGCTTAGGTTCAGGGGCGCTGGCTTTCTTT.

The rearrangement uses TRBV28 and TRBJ2-3; TRBD1 or TRBD2 may be the D gene (5 bases each). The germline V and J ends were trimmed by 6 bases and 4 bases, with 20 bases remaining between them. The CDR3 is 16 amino acids. Germline V gene sequence: CDR1 MDHEN, CDR2 SYDVKM. CDR3 residues: CASSPPPARGSDTQYF. As DNA, the CDR3 is TGTGCCAGCAGCCCTCCCCCAGCGAGGGGATCAGATACGCAGTATTTT. The full variable domain, in which reference TRBV28 and TRBJ2-3 provide the parts outside the CDR3, is DVKVTQSSRYLVKRTGEKVFLECVQDMDHENMFWYRQDPGLGLRLIYFSYDVKMKEKGDIPEGYSVSREKKERFSLILESASTNQTSMYLCASSPPPARGSDTQYFGPGTRLTVL.

The CDR3 loop is CAWSLQLNEKLFF. CDR3 nucleotides: TGTGCCTGGAGCTTACAGCTTAATGAAAAACTGTTTTTT. The chain joins TRBV30 to TRBJ1-4; the D is unclear. Germline V gene lookup returns CDR1 GTSNPN and CDR2 SVGIG (reference sequence). The CDR3 is 13 residues long. V lost 3 bases and J 4 bases, leaving 9 bases between the germline ends.

This chain joins TRBV7-9 and TRBJ2-1, with D possibly TRBD2 on 5 matching bases. Germline V gene lookup returns CDR1 SEHNR and CDR2 FQNEAQ (reference sequence). This CDR3 spans 15 amino acids. The V gene lost 2 bases and the J gene lost 6 bases, with 14 bases spanning the gap. The CDR3 DNA follows: TGTGCCAGCAGCTTATTGGTGTCTAGCAGCAATGAGCAGTTCTTC. This encodes CASSLLVSSSNEQFF.

This sequence joins TRBV28 and TRBJ1-5; D gene uncertain. CDR3 length equals 15 residues. The V gene lost 7 bases and the J gene lost 4 bases, with 17 bases spanning the gap. Per the germline V gene, CDR1 is MDHEN and CDR2 is SYDVKM. The CDR3 DNA reads as TGTGCCAGCACCGCAGGTGGCCAGGATAATCAGCCCCAGCATTTT. It translates to CASTAGGQDNQPQHF.

V usage is TRBV2 and J usage is TRBJ2-7, with 10 bases aligning to TRBD2. The germline CDR1 and CDR2 sequences are SNHLY and FYNNEI. After removal of 4 bases from V and 9 bases from J, the junction contained 9 bases not matched to a gene. The CDR3 totals 14 residues. The CDR3 DNA follows: TGTGCCAGCAGTGCAGGGCTAGCGGGAGAAGGGCAGTACTTC. It yields the protein CASSAGLAGEGQYF.

V and J are TRBV4-1 and TRBJ1-4, with D tentatively TRBD1 (5 bases). With 3 bases removed from V and 7 bases from J, the gap between germline ends came to 12 bases. The CDR3 runs to 14 residues. Germline CDR1 and CDR2: MGHRA and YSYEKL. The CDR3 protein is CASSQEGRFEKLFF. The CDR3 DNA reads as TGCGCCAGCAGCCAGGAGGGGAGATTTGAAAAACTGTTTTTT.

J is TRBJ1-4 and V is TRBV19, with D uncertain. The germline gives CDR1 LNHDA, CDR2 SQIVND (reference sequence). Trimming took off 6 bases at V and 0 bases at J, with 17 bases between the two ends. There are 17 residues in the CDR3. The CDR3 DNA reads as TGTGCCAGTAGCGAGACCGGGTTTTCGCCAACTAATGAAAAACTGTTTTTT. The encoded protein is CASSETGFSPTNEKLFF.

The chain links TRBV5-4 to TRBJ2-7; TRBD2 matches at 8 bases. The CDR3 runs to 16 residues. Germline CDR1 and CDR2: SGHNT and YYREEE (reference sequence). V shed 4 bases, J shed 6 bases, and the junction held 15 bases outside the gene matches. CDR3 DNA sequence: TGTGCCAGCAGCCCTGGCCGAGCGGGAGTAGGGCTCGAGCAGTACTTC. This encodes CASSPGRAGVGLEQYF.

The rearrangement joins TRBV2 to TRBJ2-3, with TRBD2 matching over 13 bases. V dropped 7 bases and J dropped 4; count of bases not matched to a gene: 8. Germline loops: CDR1 SNHLY, CDR2 FYNNEI. This CDR3 comprises 16 residues. This CDR3 is CASTGGLAGASDTQYF. CDR3 DNA sequence: TGTGCCAGCACCGGAGGACTAGCGGGGGCCTCAGATACGCAGTATTTT.

The chain recombines TRBV19 with TRBJ2-3, with TRBD2 as a possible D gene (6 bases). The germline V and J ends were trimmed by 7 bases and 0 bases, with 14 bases remaining between them. From germline, CDR1 is LNHDA and CDR2 SQIVND (reference sequence). The CDR3 sequence is 15 residues long. Here the CDR3 DNA reads TGTGCCAGTACCCCACCCGGGACTAGCACAGATACGCAGTATTTT. Amino acid sequence: CASTPPGTSTDTQYF.

The CDR3 sequence is CASSQEPRFGNTIYF. CDR3 in DNA: TGTGCCAGCAGCCAAGAGCCGCGGTTCGGAAACACCATATATTTT. This rearrangement joins TRBV4-2 to TRBJ1-3, with no clear D. Germline V gives CDR1 LGHNA, CDR2 YNFKEQ. The V gene lost 0 bases and the J gene lost 4 bases, with 10 bases spanning the gap. The CDR3 has 15 amino acids.

The V call is TRBV19, the J call TRBJ2-7; D is possibly TRBD1 (7 bases). The CDR3 covers 16 residues. Germline V gene lookup returns CDR1 LNHDA and CDR2 SQIVND (reference sequence). Trimming left V 0 bases short and J 6 bases short, with 18 bases between. The CDR3 sequence: CASSIDGGGAHSEQYF. Here the CDR3 DNA reads TGTGCCAGTAGTATAGACGGAGGGGGCGCACACTCCGAGCAGTACTTC.

The V gene is TRBV29-1, the J gene TRBJ2-7; perhaps TRBD1 as D (6 bases). V dropped 4 bases and J dropped 6 bases, with 16 bases sitting between them. Germline CDR1 is SQVTM and CDR2 is ANQGSEA. CDR3 size: 13 residues. The CDR3 sequence: CSVGNRAQGEQYF. DNA for the CDR3: TGCAGCGTTGGAAACAGGGCACAAGGCGAGCAGTACTTC.

The V gene is TRBV28, the J gene TRBJ2-7; D remains ambiguous. Germline V lookup: CDR1 MDHEN, CDR2 SYDVKM. The CDR3 is 12 amino acids. The ends were cut back, 6 bases at V and 2 bases at J, with 8 bases in the middle. The CDR3 protein is CASSPIAYEQYF. The CDR3 region has the DNA TGTGCCAGCAGCCCAATAGCCTACGAGCAGTACTTC.

This clone was observed once. The chain combines TRBV4-3 with TRBJ2-7; D unresolved. Germline CDR1 reads LGHNA; CDR2 reads YSLEER. Trimming took off 0 bases at V and 3 bases at J, with 12 bases between the two ends. This CDR3 contains 15 residues. CDR3 DNA: TGCGCCAGCAGCCAAGATATCCAAACTTTCTACGAGCAGTACTTC. Its protein is CASSQDIQTFYEQYF.

This chain uses TRBV27 with TRBJ2-6, with D perhaps assigned TRBD1 or TRBD2 (5 bases each). Germline V lookup: CDR1 MNHEY, CDR2 SMNVEV (reference sequence). The CDR3 covers 16 residues. Trimming shortened V by 3 bases and J by 0 bases, and 9 bases separated the two germline ends. The chain's CDR3 is CASSFGGSSGANVLTF. The CDR3 nucleotides are TGTGCCAGCAGTTTTGGGGGATCCTCTGGGGCCAACGTCCTGACTTTC.